The clone carrying this TCR beta chain was found a few times. Its antigen is still unknown. This CDR3 fails to terminate in the conserved phenylalanine or tryptophan, so it likely reflects a read error. The limits of the CDR3 on the DNA are not certain, so only TCRdb's listed CDR3 is given. The data were taken from a study of metastatic and nonmetastatic thyroid tumors. Study-wide context: Repertoire data that came from the blood and tumor or nodule tissue of malignant and benign thyroid patients were compared. Overall study results and limits: Benign nodules were reported to have significantly lower TCR beta diversity than malignant thyroid tumors, in blood and tumor.

No patient received treatment before thyroid surgery. How the authors handled the data: The study took CDR3 differences across clinicopathological groups and made a distant-metastasis classifier for papillary thyroid cancer from them. TCRdb reassembled clones from the PCR reads with MiXCR. In this record, the V and J calls reflect TCRdb's handling and not the investigators' own analysis. The data contain about 35,000 clones, 29% of them singletons. Both ends counted, the CDR3 spans 13 residues. CDR1 and CDR2 (germline): MNHNS, SASEGT. The sample taken for sequencing was blood. The chain has TRBV6-1 and TRBJ1-1. This clonotype was sampled from a female donor with papillary thyroid cancer or a benign thyroid nodule (not recorded which). Some clones in this sample may be carry-over from other donors' samples. CDR3 in amino acids: CASSSTVNTEDFS.